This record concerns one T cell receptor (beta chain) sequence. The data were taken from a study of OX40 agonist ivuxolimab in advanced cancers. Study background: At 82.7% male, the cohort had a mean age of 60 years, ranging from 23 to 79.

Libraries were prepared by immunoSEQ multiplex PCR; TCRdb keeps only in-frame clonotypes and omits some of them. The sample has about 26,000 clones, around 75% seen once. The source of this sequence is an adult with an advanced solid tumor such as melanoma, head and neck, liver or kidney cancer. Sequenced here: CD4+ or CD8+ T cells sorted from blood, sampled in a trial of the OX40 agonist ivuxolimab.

CDR3 sequence: CAWSVGGANVLTF. DNA of the CDR3: TGTGCCTGGAGTGTAGGTGGGGCCAACGTCCTGACTTTC. V is TRBV30 and J is TRBJ2-6; no clear D. Trimming stripped 0 bases from V and 3 bases from J, with 3 bases between. CDR3 length: 13 residues. Germline CDR1 reads GTSNPN; CDR2 reads SVGIG (reference sequence).